Below are 20 T cell receptor beta chains sequenced from a single sample in a study of identical twins. Via MiXCR, TCRdb re-called the 5' RACE reads, giving one row per CDR3 protein. The table has 1.5 million or so distinct CDR3 sequences, less than 40% seen once. The sequenced sample was cord blood. These receptors were taken from a newborn girl in good health.

This clonotype was recorded a few times. This chain links TRBV15 with TRBJ1-1; D is unclear. CDR1 and CDR2 (germline): LNHNV, YYDKDF (reference sequence). Trimming took off 4 bases at V and 5 bases at J, with 11 bases between the two ends. The CDR3 loop spans 13 amino acids. The CDR3 here is CATSKARGTEAFF. The CDR3 nucleotides are TGTGCCACCAGCAAAGCTCGAGGGACTGAAGCTTTCTTT.

In its sample, this clonotype was seen a few times. One junction end does not reproduce the germline sequence, and a read error may be involved. This chain uses TRBV18 with TRBJ2-7; D is unresolved. The CDR3 runs to 15 residues. Germline CDR1 and CDR2: KGHSH and LQKENI. CDR3 DNA: TGTGCTAGCTCACTAACAAGAGATTTCTCCTACGAGCAGTACTTC. This gives the protein CASSLTRDFSYEQYF.

The DNA of the CDR3 is TGCAGTGCTAGAGATTCCCAAGAGGCGGGGGTCACAGATACGCAGTATTTT. Amino acid sequence: CSARDSQEAGVTDTQYF. This sequence joins TRBV20-1 and TRBJ2-3; TRBD2 matches 7 bases. Germline V gene sequence: CDR1 DFQATT, CDR2 SNEGSKA (reference sequence). This CDR3 is 17 amino acids long. J lost 2 bases, V lost 0 bases, and 11 bases had no gene match.

The V gene is TRBV3-1, the J gene TRBJ2-1; perhaps TRBD1 as D (6 bases). Trimming took off 3 bases at V and 5 bases at J, with 14 bases between the two ends. The CDR3 is 15 amino acids. The V gene's germline CDR1 is LGHDT and CDR2 YNNKEL (reference sequence). The CDR3 bases are TGTGCCAGCAGCCACTATTTCCCAGGGGACAATGAGCAGTTCTTC. Protein product: CASSHYFPGDNEQFF.

The V gene is TRBV7-9, the J gene TRBJ2-7; 11 positions match TRBD1. The DNA matches TRBJ2-5 better at its end, which makes the J call doubtful. CDR3 size: 17 residues. Germline CDR1 reads SEHNR; CDR2 reads FQNEAQ (reference sequence). The chain's CDR3 is CASSSLDRGLFSGTQYF. As DNA, the CDR3 is TGTGCCAGCAGCTCCCTGGACAGGGGGCTTTTTTCAGGGACCCAGTACTTC.

This clonotype has just a few counts. The chain employs TRBV6-1 and TRBJ1-1, with TRBD1 as a possible D gene (6 bases). The CDR3 is 18 amino acids. Trimming cost V 6 bases and J 0 bases, with 23 bases left between them. Germline CDR1 is MNHNS and CDR2 is SASEGT. CDR3 bases: TGTGCCAGCAGCCGAAAAGGCCCTGGGGGCAACTTGAACACTGAAGCTTTCTTT. This gives the protein CASSRKGPGGNLNTEAFF.

This clonotype was counted a few times. This rearrangement joins TRBV28 to TRBJ2-1; D ambiguous. The CDR3 consists of 15 residues. Trimming left V 6 bases short and J 3 bases short, with 15 bases between. Germline CDR1 and CDR2: MDHEN and SYDVKM. DNA for the CDR3: TGTGCCAGCAGGGCCCGGGCAAGGAACTACAATGAGCAGTTCTTC. This translates into CASRARARNYNEQFF.

The rearrangement links TRBV29-1 to TRBJ2-1; D ambiguous. CDR1 and CDR2 from the germline V gene are SQVTM and ANQGSEA. The CDR3 loop spans 14 amino acids. V was shortened by 4 bases and J by 0 bases, with 10 bases between the two germline ends. The CDR3 nucleotides read TGCAGCGTTGGGGAACCAGCCTCCTACAATGAGCAGTTCTTC. As protein: CSVGEPASYNEQFF.

A few counts support this clonotype. The V call is TRBV14, the J call TRBJ2-3, with D possibly being TRBD2 (6 bases). Germline CDR1 SGHDN, CDR2 FVKESK. V shed 5 bases and J shed 1 base, with 16 bases lying between them. The CDR3 sequence is 16 residues long. CDR3: CASSSTRGLGTDTQYF. The CDR3 DNA reads as TGTGCCAGCAGCTCGACTAGAGGGCTAGGCACAGATACGCAGTATTTT.

Many counts were recorded for this clonotype. The CDR3 nucleotides read TGTGCCAGCGGACCGGGACAGGGAGCCCATGATGGTTATGGCTACACCTTC. It encodes CASGPGQGAHDGYGYTF. The chain employs TRBV6-2 or TRBV6-3 and TRBJ1-2; 9 bases map to TRBD1. The germline CDR1 and CDR2 sequences are MNHEY and SVGEGT. Trimming removed 8 bases from V and 5 bases from J; junction bases left unmatched: 18. The CDR3 totals 17 residues.

The chain employs TRBV12-3 or TRBV12-4 and TRBJ2-3, with D possibly being TRBD1 (6 bases). The germline V and J ends were trimmed by 1 base and 8 bases, with 19 bases remaining between them. The CDR3 totals 16 residues. CDR3 coding DNA: TGTGCCAGCAGTTTAGGGGAGAGGGGGAGTTCAGGTACGCAGTATTTT. Its protein product is CASSLGERGSSGTQYF.

For the CDR3, the DNA is TGCAGTGCTAGGGATAGGGGGGCCTATCTCAATGAGCAGTACTTC. Its translation: CSARDRGAYLNEQYF. The rearrangement links TRBV20-1 to TRBJ2-7; D assignment may be TRBD1 or TRBD2 (6 bases each). Germline-derived CDR1 and CDR2 are DFQATT and SNEGSKA (reference sequence). Trimming cost V 3 bases and J 7 bases, with 22 bases left between them. CDR3 size: 15 residues.

The chain employs TRBV30 and TRBJ1-4, with 7 nucleotides matching TRBD1. The CDR3 is made up of 14 amino acids. Germline lookup yields CDR1 GTSNPN and CDR2 SVGIG (reference sequence). The junction had 5 bases not matched to a gene; V was cut back by 3 bases and J by 4 bases. The CDR3 sequence: CAWRGQILNEKLFF. Written as DNA, the CDR3 is TGTGCCTGGAGGGGACAGATCCTTAATGAAAAACTGTTTTTT.

This clonotype was detected only a few times. This CDR3 reads CASSLRQGAAEAFF. The CDR3 region has the DNA TGCGCCAGCAGCTTGAGGCAGGGGGCCGCTGAAGCTTTCTTT. This chain connects TRBV5-1 to TRBJ1-1, with 8 nucleotides matching TRBD1. Germline lookup yields CDR1 SGHRS and CDR2 YFSETQ. The J segment lost 6 bases and the V segment lost 1 base, leaving 5 bases of the junction unmatched. The CDR3 has 14 residues.

The chain couples TRBV11-2 to TRBJ1-2; TRBD1 aligns across 8 bases. CDR1 SGHAT and CDR2 FQNNGV come from the germline V gene. Trimming took 7 bases from V and 4 from J; bases not matched to a gene: 8. The CDR3 is made up of 14 amino acids. CDR3 DNA sequence: TGTGCCAGCACGAGAGGACAGGGTGTCTATGGCTACACCTTC. Its translation is CASTRGQGVYGYTF. Together with reference TRBV11-2 and TRBJ1-2, the CDR3 gives the full variable domain: EAGVAQSPRYKIIEKRQSVAFWCNPISGHATLYWYQQILGQGPKLLIQFQNNGVVDDSQLPKDRFSAERLKGVDSTLKIQPAKLEDSAVYLCASTRGQGVYGYTFGSGTRLTVV.

This rearrangement joins TRBV20-1 to TRBJ2-3; TRBD1 matches at 8 bases. The CDR3 spans 13 residues. Germline CDR1 DFQATT, CDR2 SNEGSKA (reference sequence). The chain's CDR3 is CRPGQVATDTQYF. The DNA for the CDR3 is TGCAGACCGGGACAGGTGGCCACAGATACGCAGTATTTT.

The J gene is TRBJ2-4, the V gene TRBV3-1; D is perhaps TRBD2 (6 bases). Deletions cut 3 bases from V and 2 bases from J, with 8 bases between. Germline V gene lookup returns CDR1 LGHDT and CDR2 YNNKEL (reference sequence). The CDR3 consists of 14 residues. CDR3 amino acids: CASSHGGSKNIQYF. The CDR3 DNA reads as TGTGCCAGCAGCCACGGGGGATCCAAAAACATTCAGTACTTC.

This clonotype was observed a few times. The CDR3 DNA reads TGTGCCAGCACCAATGGGGTCGTCAGAAAATTTCCCAGCTCCTATAATTCACCCCTCCACTTT. Residues: CASTNGVVRKFPSSYNSPLHF. V gene TRBV27 combines with J gene TRBJ1-6; D unresolved. V lost 7 bases and J 0 bases, leaving 28 bases between the germline ends. Germline V gives CDR1 MNHEY, CDR2 SMNVEV (reference sequence). The CDR3 covers 21 residues.

The chain links TRBV4-2 to TRBJ1-2; 9 nucleotides agree with TRBD1. The germline V gene has CDR1 LGHNA and CDR2 YNFKEQ. V shed 3 bases, J shed 2 bases, and the junction held 10 bases outside the gene matches. The length of the CDR3 is 17 residues. The CDR3 DNA follows: TGTGCCAGCAGCCATGACGGGACAGGGTTGGGCAACTATGGCTACACCTTC. Translating it yields CASSHDGTGLGNYGYTF.

A word on this clonotype: A read error may explain this, as a much larger clone is one base away. This chain connects TRBV29-1 to TRBJ2-7; 9 nucleotides agree with TRBD1. The CDR3 contains 17 residues. CDR1 SQVTM and CDR2 ANQGSEA come from the germline V gene. The CDR3 sequence: CSVEGKLGPGQGYERYF. In DNA form, the CDR3 reads TGCAGCGTTGAAGGTAAACTAGGTCCGGGACAGGGCTACGAGCGGTACTTC.